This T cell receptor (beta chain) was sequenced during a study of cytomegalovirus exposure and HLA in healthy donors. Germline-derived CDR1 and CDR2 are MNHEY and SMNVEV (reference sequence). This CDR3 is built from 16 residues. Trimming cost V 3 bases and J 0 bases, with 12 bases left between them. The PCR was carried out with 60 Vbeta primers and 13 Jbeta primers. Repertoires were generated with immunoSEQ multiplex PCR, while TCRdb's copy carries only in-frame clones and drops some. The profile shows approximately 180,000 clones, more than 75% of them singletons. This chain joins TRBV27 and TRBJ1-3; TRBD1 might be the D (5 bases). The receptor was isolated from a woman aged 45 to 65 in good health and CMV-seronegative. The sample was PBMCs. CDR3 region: CASSFTGGLSGNTIYF. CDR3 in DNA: TGTGCCAGCAGTTTCACGGGGGGACTCTCTGGAAACACCATATATTTT.